Below, one T cell receptor beta chain is given with its context. Its antigen remains unidentified. V dropped 7 bases and J dropped 1; count of bases not matched to a gene: 6. The CDR3 runs 15 residues. The germline gives CDR1 LNHDA, CDR2 SQIVND (reference sequence). Assay used: immunoSEQ multiplex PCR; TCRdb lists only in-frame clones, some missing. The sample lists about 55,000 clones; roughly 70% were seen once. The data were taken from a study of vaccination effects on CD4 cells after COVID-19. Within the ViraFEST assay, antigen-specific CD4+ T cells underwent expansion with viral peptide pools prior to sequencing. After roughly 11 days in culture, the CD4+ T cells were isolated. Nucleocapsid antibodies were negative in the vaccine recipients, who had never had SARS-CoV-2 infection. Study results and limitations: Cross-reactivity with common cold coronaviruses was shown by only 1 of 255 vaccine-induced clones in healthy vaccinees.

The source of this sequence is a human donor who received a COVID-19 vaccine. This chain connects TRBV19 to TRBJ2-2; 7 nucleotides align to TRBD2. Here the sequenced sample was CD4+ T cells from PBMCs cultured with SARS-CoV-2 spike peptides, taken before COVID-19 vaccination. CDR3 amino acids: CASKAGDLNTGELFF. CDR3 coding DNA: TGTGCCAGTAAGGCGGGGGACCTGAACACCGGGGAGCTGTTTTTT. The variable domain in full, with the rest retrieved from reference TRBV19 and TRBJ2-2, is DGGITQSPKYLFRKEGQNVTLSCEQNLNHDAMYWYRQDPGQGLRLIYYSQIVNDFQKGDIAEGYSVSREKKESFPLTVTSAQKNPTAFYLCASKAGDLNTGELFFGEGSRLTVL.